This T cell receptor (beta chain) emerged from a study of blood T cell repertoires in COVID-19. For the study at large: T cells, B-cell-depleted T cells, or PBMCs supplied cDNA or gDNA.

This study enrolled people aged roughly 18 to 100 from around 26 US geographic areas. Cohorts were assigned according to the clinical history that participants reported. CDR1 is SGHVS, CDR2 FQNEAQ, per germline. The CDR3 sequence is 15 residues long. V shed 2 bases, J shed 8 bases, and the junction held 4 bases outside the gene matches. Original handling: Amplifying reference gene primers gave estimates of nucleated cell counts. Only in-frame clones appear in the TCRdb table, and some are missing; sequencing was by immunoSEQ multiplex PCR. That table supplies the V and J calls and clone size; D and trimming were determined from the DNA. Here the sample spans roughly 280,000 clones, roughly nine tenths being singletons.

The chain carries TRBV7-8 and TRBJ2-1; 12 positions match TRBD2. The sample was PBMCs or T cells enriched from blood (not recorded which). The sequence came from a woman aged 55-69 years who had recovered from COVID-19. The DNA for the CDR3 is TGTGCCAGCAGCTTACCTAGCGGGAGGGTCGATGAGCAGTTCTTC. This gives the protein CASSLPSGRVDEQFF.